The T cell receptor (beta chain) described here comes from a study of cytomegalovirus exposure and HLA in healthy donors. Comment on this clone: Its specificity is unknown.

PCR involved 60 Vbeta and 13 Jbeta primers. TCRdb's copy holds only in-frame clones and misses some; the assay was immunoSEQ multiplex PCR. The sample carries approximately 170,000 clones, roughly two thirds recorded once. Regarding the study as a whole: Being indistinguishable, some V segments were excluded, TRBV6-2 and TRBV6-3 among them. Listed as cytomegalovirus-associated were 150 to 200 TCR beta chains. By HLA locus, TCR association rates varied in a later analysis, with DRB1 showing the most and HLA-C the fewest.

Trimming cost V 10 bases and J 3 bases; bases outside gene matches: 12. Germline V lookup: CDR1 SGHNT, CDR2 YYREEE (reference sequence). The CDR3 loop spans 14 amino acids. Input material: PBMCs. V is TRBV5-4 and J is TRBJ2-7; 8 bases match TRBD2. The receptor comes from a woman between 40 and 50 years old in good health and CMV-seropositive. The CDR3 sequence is CAWTRGGRHYEQYF. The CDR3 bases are TGTGCCTGGACTCGGGGGGGCCGCCACTACGAGCAGTACTTC. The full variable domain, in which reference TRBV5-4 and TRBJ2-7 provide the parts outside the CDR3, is ETGVTQSPTHLIKTRGQQVTLRCSSQSGHNTVSWYQQALGQGPQFIFQYYREEENGRGNFPPRFSGLQFPNYSSELNVNALELDDSALYLCAWTRGGRHYEQYFGPGTRLTVT.